This T cell receptor (beta chain) was sequenced during a study of beta chain features in type 1 diabetes listed by TCRdb under 2018. About the full investigation: Mean age, gender distribution, total cell number and subset yield did not differ between patients and healthy donors. A total of roughly 99,000,000 sorted cells were examined across all samples, and the number of cells per subset was strongly correlated with RNA yield. In the study, TCRB repertoires of sorted circulating CD4+ T cell subsets from recently diagnosed type 1 diabetes patients were compared with those of matched healthy donors. Regulatory and stem cell-like memory subsets were isolated from only 8 patients and about eight healthy donors, whereas naive and central memory subsets came from all 30 or so donors. What the authors observed across the whole study: At VDJ recombination sites, type 1 diabetes patients had fewer insertions and more deleted nucleotides, which implies abnormalities in thymic rearrangement. Shorter templates might be favored by PCR, yet because patient and control samples were amplified and corrected together, any such skew would affect both groups equally. A moderate but significant shortening of TCRB CDR3 length was observed in type 1 diabetes patients in all four CD4+ subsets. Because the HLA sub-analyses included only small numbers of individuals, any influence of HLA type on TCRB rearrangement was left unresolved. Sequencing cDNA rather than genomic DNA could over-represent highly expressing activated cells, although activation and CD3 levels did not differ between groups. Naive, central memory and regulatory TCRB repertoires appeared to be more alike among patients than among healthy donors.

From each donor, a single peripheral blood sample of roughly 0.11 L on average was drawn into heparinised tubes. A BD FACSAria II and a panel including CD45RO, CCR7, CD25, CD127, CD95 and CD27 were used to sort naive, central memory, regulatory and stem cell-like memory CD4+ T cells. A purity above 95% was achieved for all sorted populations. PBMCs were isolated right away by Lymphoprep density gradient centrifugation and were stained directly, without culture. Samples were stained and sorted in pairs, with one healthy donor and one patient per experiment, so that batch effects were minimized. CDR1 is given as KGHSH and CDR2 as LQKENI, both from the germline V gene. The CDR3 spans 13 residues, from the cysteine through the phenylalanine. CDR3 DNA is the only sequence kept; it has 39 bases, read in frame from the first base. The junction carries 9 bases between V and J, which are trimmed by 3 bases and 4 bases respectively.

All of the isolated RNA was reverse transcribed with the High Capacity cDNA Reverse Transcription Kit, so expressed TCRB transcripts were sequenced. Deep immunoSEQ sequencing was performed on naive, central memory and regulatory T cell samples, with an average of roughly 3.5 million total reads per sample. Sorted cells were lysed in RLT buffer and RNA was extracted with DNase-treated RNeasy Micro or Mini kits, depending on cell number. Each cell subset was processed separately to prevent cross-contamination, with patient and healthy donor samples processed together. The immunoSEQ multiplex PCR was used to amplify TCRB sequences from cDNA, generating 87-bp fragments that spanned the CDR3 region. Amplicons were sequenced on the Illumina HiSeq platform. The study's own analysis went as follows. PCR bias was corrected computationally using synthetic template baselines, and reads within Hamming distance 2 were collapsed, with unmergeable singletons discarded. Reads were aligned to IMGT to assign V, D and J genes, CDR3 length, and insertions or deletions at six rearrangement sites. Within each subset, clonotype counts were normalized to the number of sorted cells before true diversity and Gini coefficients were calculated with the tcR R package. The overlap coefficient, calculated on TCRB nucleotide sequences, was used to measure repertoire sharing. As a proxy for the pre-selection repertoire, out-of-frame TCRB sequences from naive cells were analyzed. What TCRdb holds here is the immuneACCESS table cut down to in-frame rearrangements. Part of the clones is not present; checked against another copy, under half of the missing clones reflect an unresolved V gene, and the others are unexplained. The V and J calls and the clone size are those of that table, but D and trimming were determined from the DNA. The sample data list 310,000 or so clones, and 8% to 13% of these were observed just once. 0.015% of the sample rests with the top ten.

As regards this clone: Its binding antigen is unknown. One base away there is no much larger clone; base qualities are not given. This sample also contains other DNA sequences that code for the same CDR3.

This clonotype was obtained from a woman aged 25 to 39 in good health. Recombination linked TRBV18 to TRBJ2-5; the D gene is perhaps TRBD1, from 6 matching bases. The sequenced sample was naive CD4+ T cells from blood. What this sample's cell subset or site label stands for: true naive CD4+ T cells. The CDR3 protein: CASSPQGRETQYF. The DNA is TGTGCCAGCTCACCTCAGGGGCGAGAGACCCAGTACTTC.